These T cell receptor beta chains were read from a single sample in a study of control samples from healthy donors and cancer patients. Produced via immunoSEQ multiplex PCR; TCRdb's table is partial and in-frame only. This sample carries over 150,000 clones, 90% to 95% of them seen once, and the ten largest clones take 1.3% to 1.5%. Sequencing was done on a sample of blood. The receptors originated from a woman aged 18-29 years in good health. The CDR3 runs from the conserved cysteine through the conserved F or W. Each record gives: J gene, clone size, V gene, CDR3 protein. Clone size, where shown, is once, few, many, or a class for clones that have expanded.

TRBJ2-7	NA	TRBV6-5	CASTRLSPYEQYF
TRBJ1-4	few	TRBV2	CASRGILGEKLFF
TRBJ1-1	NA	TRBV29-1	CSVLGGAMNTEAFF
TRBJ1-6	NA	TRBV15	CATRSGTGGSPLHF
TRBJ1-2	NA	TRBV7-6	CASSSRPPGTAMYGYTF
TRBJ1-1	NA	TRBV28	CATTNYPGRITEAFF
TRBJ1-5	NA	TRBV19	CASSPSLVKSYSNQPQHF
TRBJ1-4	NA	TRBV10-3	CAIRGGDGDEKLFF
TRBJ1-5	NA	TRBV23-1	CASSQKGGANQPQHF
TRBJ2-1	NA	TRBV7-3	CASSLGLARLGEQFF
TRBJ2-1	once	TRBV25-1	CASSAGGRPPANNEQFF
TRBJ2-3	NA	TRBV15	CATSRALGGPRTDTQYF
TRBJ1-3	NA	TRBV9	CASSVGPQGSGNTIYF
TRBJ2-3	NA	TRBV9	CASSVGAGYTDTQYF
TRBJ2-7	NA	TRBV7-8	CASSKRGQTYEQYF
TRBJ2-7	NA	TRBV15	CATSRDPGQGNEQYF
TRBJ1-4	NA	TRBV7-2	CASSSWTGEKLFF
TRBJ2-2	NA	TRBV24-1	CATSDFSGSRDTGELFF
TRBJ1-4	NA	TRBV19	CASSGTQRFNEKLFF
TRBJ1-4	NA	TRBV5-1	CASSDGQPTNEKLFF
TRBJ2-1	NA	TRBV15	CATSRKGGVAYNEQFF
TRBJ2-3	NA	TRBV24-1	CATSDLPQDTQYF